This T cell receptor beta chain was profiled in a study of PD-1 blockade in classical Hodgkin lymphoma. Comments on this clone: Its antigen is not known.

V shed 3 bases, J shed 7 bases, and the junction held 2 bases outside the gene matches. Germline loops: CDR1 SSHAT, CDR2 FNYEAQ (reference sequence). The CDR3 covers 13 residues. Sequenced by immunoSEQ multiplex PCR; TCRdb stores in-frame clones only, minus some. Of tens of thousands of clones detected, about 86% appear once; the ten largest clones hold roughly 7.4%. Notes on the study in general: TCR diversity at baseline was reported to be reduced in newly diagnosed patients relative to healthy donors.

Sample time point: newly diagnosed, previously untreated cHL patient sample. Investigators obtained CD8+ T cells from thawed PBMCs by magnetic negative selection. The chain links TRBV7-7 to TRBJ2-1, with TRBD2 identical over 8 bases. Sample: CD8+ T cells from blood. The receptor was isolated from a human donor with classical Hodgkin lymphoma. CDR3 coding DNA: TGTGCCAGCAGCTTCGGACTAGCAAATGAGCAGTTCTTC. The encoded protein is CASSFGLANEQFF. The full variable domain, with the rest looked up from reference TRBV7-7 and TRBJ2-1, is GAGVSQSPRYKVTKRGQDVTLRCDPISSHATLYWYQQALGQGPEFLTYFNYEAQPDKSGLPSDRFSAERPEGSISTLTIQRTEQRDSAMYRCASSFGLANEQFFGPGTRLTVL.